This is a list of T cell receptor beta chains from one sample in a study of blood T cell repertoires in COVID-19. Method: immunoSEQ multiplex PCR; TCRdb's copy keeps in-frame clones and lacks some. The repertoire holds some 70,000 clones, with 76% as singletons. The sequenced material came from peripheral blood. Receptor source: a man aged 55 to 70 with COVID-19, enrolled during active disease. Both conserved end residues are part of each CDR3. The D gene is left open where the match is weak. Rows may omit the clone size; those that give it use once, few, many or a size class.

TRBV20-1	TRBJ1-5	NA	TRBD1	CSASLGDRQHF	TGCAGTGCTAGTCTTGGGGACAGACAGCATTTT
TRBV5-6	TRBJ2-5	NA	NA	CASSLVGGQETQYF	TGTGCCAGCAGCTTGGTCGGGGGGCAGGAGACCCAGTACTTC
TRBV11-3	TRBJ2-3	NA	NA	CASSPLDRATSTDTQYF	TGTGCCAGCAGCCCCCTTGACCGAGCGACCAGCACAGATACGCAGTATTTT
TRBV5-1	TRBJ1-2	NA	NA	CASSLEAGSSYGYTF	TGCGCCAGCAGCTTGGAGGCAGGCTCCTCCTATGGCTACACCTTC
TRBV27	TRBJ2-6	NA	TRBD1	CASSLLGQRGANVLTF	TGTGCCAGCAGTTTACTGGGACAGAGGGGGGCCAACGTCCTGACTTTC
TRBV2	TRBJ2-7	once	NA	CASRDGGRTYEQYF	TGTGCCAGCAGGGACGGGGGAAGGACCTACGAGCAGTACTTC
TRBV9	TRBJ2-1	NA	NA	CASSEEGITEQFF	TGTGCCAGCAGCGAGGAGGGGATTACAGAGCAGTTCTTC
TRBV2	TRBJ2-1	NA	TRBD2	CASTETSGHNEQFF	TGTGCCAGCACCGAGACTAGCGGTCACAATGAGCAGTTCTTC
TRBV25-1	TRBJ2-1	NA	TRBD1	CASSLPTGGDYNEQFF	TGTGCCAGCAGTTTACCGACAGGGGGCGATTACAATGAGCAGTTCTTC
TRBV6-5	TRBJ2-1	NA	NA	CASSYTGYNEQFF	TGTGCCAGCAGTTACACCGGGTACAATGAGCAGTTCTTC
TRBV3-1/TRBV3-2	TRBJ2-1	NA	TRBD2	CASSHMGGLAGEEQFF	TGTGCCAGCAGCCATATGGGTGGGCTAGCGGGAGAGGAGCAGTTCTTC
TRBV6-5	TRBJ1-1	NA	NA	CAKDSTEAFF	TGTGCCAAGGACAGCACTGAAGCTTTCTTT
TRBV27	TRBJ1-6	few	NA	CASSLSRQAERSPLHF	TGTGCCAGCAGTTTATCCCGACAGGCTGAGAGGTCACCCCTCCACTTT
TRBV10-2	TRBJ1-1	NA	TRBD1	CASSEFPGGTEAFF	TGCGCCAGCAGTGAATTCCCAGGGGGCACTGAAGCTTTCTTT
TRBV10-1	TRBJ2-2	few	NA	CASSSGIGNTGELFF	TGCGCCAGTTCCTCGGGGATTGGGAACACCGGGGAGCTGTTTTTT
TRBV3-1/TRBV3-2	TRBJ2-7	once	NA	CASSRYRNSHEQYF	TGTGCCAGCAGCCGGTACAGGAACTCCCACGAGCAGTACTTC